This entry concerns a single T cell receptor (beta chain). This record comes from a study of regulatory T cells in long-lasting Graves disease. Study details: Over 5 years of antithyroid drugs with positive TSH receptor antibodies was taken to mean persistent Graves' disease.

Germline V gene sequence: CDR1 DFQATT, CDR2 SNEGSKA (reference sequence). Trimming cost V 5 bases and J 6 bases; bases outside gene matches: 10. The CDR3 runs to 14 residues. With iRepertoire HTBI primers and Arm-PCR of CDR3 regions, TCR beta libraries were built. TCRdb passed the multiplex PCR reads through MiXCR, listing each CDR3 protein once. The table shows roughly 400,000 distinct CDR3 sequences, with more than 20% occurring only once. Time point in this sample: persistent/refractory GD, antithyroid drugs over 5 years with positive TRAb. Isolated PBMC RNA provided the starting material for the TCR library.

The source of this sequence is a female donor with Graves disease. Source: peripheral blood mononuclear cells (PBMCs), taken when the disease was refractory, from a patient treated with antithyroid drugs. V is TRBV20-1 and J is TRBJ2-1, with 7 nucleotides matching TRBD2. CDR3 bases: TGCAGTGCTCCTCTGGGCGGGAGTTTCAATGAGCAGTTCTTC. Its translation: CSAPLGGSFNEQFF.